This T cell receptor (beta chain) was retrieved from a study of blood T cell repertoires in COVID-19. CDR1 and CDR2 (germline): SEHNR, FQNEAQ (reference sequence). This CDR3 spans 14 amino acids. The trim removed 5 bases at V and 4 bases at J, leaving 4 bases unmatched. Assay used: immunoSEQ multiplex PCR; TCRdb lists only in-frame clones, some missing. The sample contains approximately 52,000 clones, 89% of which appear only once. Sequenced material: peripheral blood. The rearrangement uses TRBV7-9 and TRBJ1-1; 10 bases agree with TRBD1. This clonotype was obtained from a man in his 60s with active COVID-19. CDR3 DNA: TGTGCCAGCAGCCCGGGACAGGGGATCACTGAAGCTTTCTTT. This encodes CASSPGQGITEAFF.